This T cell receptor (beta chain) was recovered during a study of blood T cell repertoires in COVID-19. Some clones are missing from TCRdb's copy, which holds only in-frame ones; the method was immunoSEQ multiplex PCR. In the table there are about 78,000 clones, about 89% of which are singletons. The sequencing sample was made of peripheral blood. The receptor comes from a middle-aged man with active or convalescent COVID-19.

The CDR3, as DNA: TGTGCCAGCAGCCCCGGGACAGCCCTCAATCAGCCCCAGCATTTT. Translated: CASSPGTALNQPQHF. The rearrangement uses TRBV5-6 and TRBJ1-5, with 7 bases fitting TRBD1. CDR1 and CDR2 (germline): SGHDT, YYEEEE. With 4 bases clipped from V and 3 bases from J, the junction kept 7 bases outside the gene matches. The CDR3 totals 15 residues.